These 27 T cell receptor beta chains originate from one sample sequenced in a study of cytomegalovirus exposure and HLA in healthy donors. Amplification used 60 Vbeta primers and 13 Jbeta primers. The assay was immunoSEQ multiplex PCR, and TCRdb's table has in-frame clones only and misses some. The table lists over 90,000 clones, around 67% of them singletons. The sequenced sample consisted of PBMCs. The receptors were gathered from a woman aged 50 to 60 in good health and CMV-seronegative.

This chain connects TRBV7-8 to TRBJ2-3, with 8 bases fitting TRBD2. V lost 5 bases to trimming and J lost 2 bases; unmatched junction nucleotides: 3. The germline CDR1 and CDR2 sequences are SGHVS and FQNEAQ. There are 14 residues in the CDR3. The CDR3 DNA sequence: TGTGCCAGCAGCCCCGGGGGGGACACAGATACGCAGTATTTT. As protein: CASSPGGDTDTQYF. Complete variable domain (other parts from reference TRBV7-8 and TRBJ2-3): GAGVSQSPRYKVAKRGQDVALRCDPISGHVSLFWYQQALGQGPEFLTYFQNEAQLDKSGLPSDRFFAERPEGSVSTLKIQRTQQEDSAVYLCASSPGGDTDTQYFGPGTRLTVL.

J is TRBJ2-1 and V is TRBV5-1; 7 nucleotides match TRBD2. The germline V gene has CDR1 SGHRS and CDR2 YFSETQ. J lost 5 bases, V lost 3 bases, and 14 bases had no gene match. The CDR3 covers 17 residues. The CDR3, as DNA: TGCGCCAGCAGCTCCCTGTTTTTAGCGGGTGGGGACAATGAGCAGTTCTTC. Translated: CASSSLFLAGGDNEQFF.

V is TRBV5-1 and J is TRBJ1-5; TRBD1 is a possible D gene (6 bases). Germline CDR1 is SGHRS and CDR2 is YFSETQ. The CDR3 totals 14 residues. The V and J ends lost 5 bases and 1 base respectively, with 10 bases between them. The CDR3 DNA reads TGCGCCAGCAGTCCTCAGGGGAGCAATCAGCCCCAGCATTTT. Amino acid sequence: CASSPQGSNQPQHF.

This chain links TRBV1 with TRBJ1-1; whether TRBD1, the table's D call, matches the DNA was not checked. TRBV1 is a pseudogene. CDR3 length equals 14 residues. CDR3 sequence reads: CTSKGAETNTEAFF. The CDR3 nucleotides read TGCACCAGCAAAGGGGCCGAAACAAACACTGAAGCTTTCTTT.

The V call is TRBV7-9, the J call TRBJ1-5; D is unresolved. There are 13 residues in the CDR3. The germline V gene has CDR1 SEHNR and CDR2 FQNEAQ (reference sequence). V was shortened by 5 bases and J by 2 bases, with 7 bases between the two germline ends. CDR3 in amino acids: CASSPGGNQPQHF. The CDR3 DNA reads as TGTGCCAGCAGCCCCGGAGGCAATCAGCCCCAGCATTTT.

This rearrangement joins TRBV18 to TRBJ2-7; D is unresolved. This CDR3 is built from 13 residues. V was trimmed by 2 bases and J by 2 bases, leaving 7 bases between them. The germline V gene has CDR1 KGHSH and CDR2 LQKENI. The CDR3 coding sequence is TGTGCCAGCTCACCAATTAGAGCCTACGAGCAGTACTTC. Protein: CASSPIRAYEQYF.

The CDR3 reads CASSLLAVVTDTQYF. Here the CDR3 DNA reads TGTGCCAGCAGCCTTCTAGCGGTCGTCACAGATACGCAGTATTTT. J is TRBJ2-3 and V is TRBV7-9; TRBD2 matches at 7 bases. CDR1 is SEHNR, CDR2 FQNEAQ, per germline (reference sequence). J gave up 2 bases and V 5 bases, and 7 bases lay outside the gene matches. The CDR3 loop spans 15 amino acids.

V gene TRBV6-5 combines with J gene TRBJ2-6; perhaps TRBD2 as D (5 bases). The V end was cut by 8 bases, the J end by 0 bases, with 5 bases between. Germline values: CDR1 MNHEY, CDR2 SVGAGI. This CDR3 region has 13 residues. The CDR3 is CASGLSGANVLTF. The CDR3, as DNA: TGTGCCAGCGGACTCTCTGGGGCCAACGTCCTGACTTTC.

The chain carries TRBV30 and TRBJ2-7; weak D call: TRBD2 (6 bases). Trimming stripped 5 bases from V and 3 bases from J, with 26 bases between. The CDR3 is 17 amino acids. Germline V gene sequence: CDR1 GTSNPN, CDR2 SVGIG (reference sequence). DNA of the CDR3: TGTGCCTGGGGCGGGGTCCCTTCGGCGTCCCACCGCTACGAGCAGTACTTC. Encoded protein: CAWGGVPSASHRYEQYF.

This chain joins TRBV28 and TRBJ1-1; D gene ambiguous. Trimming took off 2 bases at V and 6 bases at J, with 4 bases between the two ends. The CDR3 has 11 residues. CDR1 is MDHEN and CDR2 is SYDVKM in the germline V gene. The CDR3 sequence is CASSLGPEAFF. The CDR3 DNA is TGTGCCAGCAGTTTAGGGCCTGAAGCTTTCTTT.

This clone was seen more than once but under ten times. V usage is TRBV27 and J usage is TRBJ1-5; no clear D gene. CDR3 length: 15 amino acids. The germline CDR1 and CDR2 sequences are MNHEY and SMNVEV (reference sequence). The ends were cut back, 3 bases at V and 4 bases at J, with 13 bases in the middle. The CDR3 here is CASSLMMGSNQPQHF. The CDR3 DNA follows: TGTGCCAGCAGTTTGATGATGGGCAGTAATCAGCCCCAGCATTTT.

The chain uses TRBV6-1 and TRBJ2-4; no clear D gene. This CDR3 has 12 amino acids. CDR1 is MNHNS and CDR2 is SASEGT in the germline V gene. Trimming left V 4 bases short and J 6 bases short, with 7 bases between. The CDR3 region is CASSALLNIQYF. The DNA for the CDR3 is TGTGCCAGCAGTGCACTGTTAAACATTCAGTACTTC.

The rearrangement uses TRBV25-1 and TRBJ1-3; D gene unclear. Germline CDR1 is MGHDK and CDR2 is SYGVNS. V dropped 2 bases and J dropped 6 bases, with 14 bases sitting between them. The CDR3 spans 15 residues. The CDR3 bases are TGTGCCAGCAGTGAACTTCGGGGAAGTGAAAACACCATATATTTT. It encodes CASSELRGSENTIYF.

Here the CDR3 reads CASSFRTSGGRTGELFF. The CDR3 DNA follows: TGTGCCAGCAGCTTTCGGACTAGCGGGGGACGCACCGGGGAGCTGTTTTTT. The chain recombines TRBV11-2 with TRBJ2-2, with TRBD2 matching 13 bases. Germline V gene data show CDR1 as SGHAT and CDR2 as FQNNGV. With 3 bases clipped from V and 4 bases from J, the junction kept 5 bases outside the gene matches. The length of the CDR3 is 17 residues.

The rearrangement uses TRBV5-1 and TRBJ1-3; 9 bases agree with TRBD1. Germline V gene lookup returns CDR1 SGHRS and CDR2 YFSETQ. There are 14 residues in the CDR3. V dropped 4 bases and J dropped 5; count of bases not matched to a gene: 4. Here the CDR3 DNA reads TGCGCCAGCAGCGAGGGACAGGGAAGAAACACCATATATTTT. Its translation is CASSEGQGRNTIYF.

Regarding this clone: The same CDR3 arises from other DNA sequences in this sample as well. The genes are TRBV5-1 and TRBJ2-7; TRBD1 is a possible D gene (5 bases). The length of the CDR3 is 12 residues. CDR1 and CDR2 (germline): SGHRS, YFSETQ. The V end lost 1 base, the J end lost 4 bases, and 6 bases lay between the germline ends. The CDR3 reads CASSLQGYEQYF. The CDR3 coding sequence is TGCGCCAGCAGCTTGCAGGGATACGAGCAGTACTTC.

This chain links TRBV11-2 with TRBJ2-5; 10 nucleotides agree with TRBD1. The CDR3 is 14 amino acids. With 5 bases clipped from V and 4 bases from J, the junction kept 4 bases outside the gene matches. The germline V gene encodes CDR1 SGHAT and CDR2 FQNNGV. CDR3 in DNA: TGTGCCAGCAGCACCGGGACAGGGGCAGAGACCCAGTACTTC. Its translation is CASSTGTGAETQYF.

This chain links TRBV5-1 with TRBJ2-3; the D gene is possibly TRBD1 (6 bases). Germline loops: CDR1 SGHRS, CDR2 YFSETQ. This CDR3 has 15 residues. V was clipped by 0 bases and J by 6 bases, with 14 bases between them. The CDR3 nucleotides read TGCGCCAGCAGCTTGGAAAGTACAGGGTACGATACGCAGTATTTT. It codes for CASSLESTGYDTQYF.

The chain joins TRBV30 to TRBJ2-2; no definite D call. The length of the CDR3 is 12 residues. V was clipped by 1 base and J by 2 bases, with 2 bases between them. CDR1 is GTSNPN and CDR2 is SVGIG in the germline V gene (reference sequence). The CDR3 DNA sequence: TGTGCCTGGAGTGCTAACACCGGGGAGCTGTTTTTT. Protein product: CAWSANTGELFF.

Only one count was recorded for this clone. The rearrangement links TRBV10-3 to TRBJ1-1; TRBD1 agrees at 7 bases. Germline lookup yields CDR1 ENHRY and CDR2 SYGVKD. The CDR3 has 14 amino acids. J lost 5 bases, V lost 3 bases, and 6 bases had no gene match. CDR3 sequence (DNA): TGTGCCATCAGTGAAGACAGGGAGCGAACTGAAGCTTTCTTT. It is translated as CAISEDRERTEAFF.

This clone appeared a few times. The J gene is TRBJ1-2, the V gene TRBV4-3; a possible D gene is TRBD1 (6 bases). Trimming removed 2 bases from V and 3 bases from J, with 25 bases in between. The V gene's germline CDR1 is LGHNA and CDR2 YSLEER. The CDR3 runs to 19 residues. CDR3 protein: CASSQMGLMGRGVDYGYTF. DNA of the CDR3: TGCGCCAGCAGCCAAATGGGCCTTATGGGCAGGGGCGTTGACTATGGCTACACCTTC.

This clone came up a few times. The chain has TRBV4-3 and TRBJ2-1, with D maybe TRBD2 (5 bases). This CDR3 comprises 17 residues. V lost 3 bases to trimming and J lost 5 bases, with 20 bases between them. CDR1 LGHNA and CDR2 YSLEER come from the germline V gene. The CDR3 loop is CASSQNTHGGSDNEQFF. CDR3 bases: TGCGCCAGCAGCCAGAACACCCACGGCGGGTCTGACAATGAGCAGTTCTTC.

The rearrangement links TRBV2 to TRBJ2-1; TRBD2 might be the D (5 bases). CDR1 and CDR2 from the germline V gene are SNHLY and FYNNEI. Trimming took 7 bases from V and 12 from J, leaving 19 bases between them. This CDR3 region has 13 residues. The CDR3 here is CASTLNRQEAQFF. CDR3 DNA: TGTGCCAGCACCCTAAATCGGCAGGAGGCGCAGTTCTTC. The full variable domain, rest sourced from reference TRBV2 and TRBJ2-1, is EPEVTQTPSHQVTQMGQEVILRCVPISNHLYFYWYRQILGQKVEFLVSFYNNEISEKSEIFDDQFSVERPDGSNFTLKIRSTKLEDSAMYFCASTLNRQEAQFFGPGTRLTVL.

The V and J genes are TRBV5-1 and TRBJ2-7; 7 bases match TRBD1. CDR1 and CDR2 from the germline V gene are SGHRS and YFSETQ. Trimming at V came to 0 bases and at J to 3 bases, leaving 6 bases not matched to a gene. The CDR3 consists of 15 residues. In DNA, the CDR3 is TGCGCCAGCAGCTTGGCCCAGGGACAGCGCTACGAGCAGTACTTC. Protein: CASSLAQGQRYEQYF.

The CDR3 DNA sequence: TGTGCCAGCAGACCGGGACTAGCGGGGGCCTACGAGCAGTACTTC. It translates to CASRPGLAGAYEQYF. The chain is built from TRBV27 and TRBJ2-7, with 14 positions matching TRBD2. The CDR3 is 15 amino acids. With 6 bases clipped from V and 2 bases from J, the junction kept 3 bases outside the gene matches. Germline V gene sequence: CDR1 MNHEY, CDR2 SMNVEV (reference sequence).

J is TRBJ2-7 and V is TRBV5-6; tentative D call: TRBD2 (5 bases). V was shortened by 0 bases and J by 3 bases, with 13 bases between the two germline ends. The CDR3 sequence is 15 residues long. Looked up from germline, CDR1 is SGHDT and CDR2 is YYEEEE. CDR3 amino acids: CASSLEGLNNYEQYF. The CDR3 DNA sequence: TGTGCCAGCAGCTTGGAAGGACTCAACAACTACGAGCAGTACTTC.

This chain uses TRBV7-2 with TRBJ1-2; tentatively, D is TRBD1 (6 bases). Germline CDR1 reads SGHTA; CDR2 reads FQGNSA. The V end was cut by 3 bases, the J end by 14 bases, with 13 bases between. There are 11 residues in the CDR3. As DNA, the CDR3 is TGTGCCAGCAGCTTCCCACAGGGTGCGACCTTC. It encodes CASSFPQGATF.